These T cell receptor beta chains were read from a single sample in a study of T cells in Graves' hyperthyroidism and ophthalmopathy. Each CDR3 protein gets one entry after TCRdb re-called the multiplex PCR reads with MiXCR. The profile shows 600,000 or so distinct CDR3 sequences, more than 45% of them singletons. The sequencing input was peripheral blood or thyroid tissue (not recorded which). These receptors came from a woman younger than 30 with Graves' hyperthyroidism. The CDR3 runs from the conserved cysteine through the conserved F or W. The order of the fields is CDR3 DNA, CDR3 protein, D gene, clone size, V gene, J gene. A D gene is named only where the DNA matches it firmly. Size is stated for part of the rows, as once, few or many counts, or as a class when the clone is expanded.

CDR3 DNA: TGCAGTGCTAGCGGCAGGGGGCCGGTCACTGAAGCTTTCTTT
CDR3 protein: CSASGRGPVTEAFF
D gene: TRBD1
clone size: -
V gene: TRBV20-1
J gene: TRBJ1-1

CDR3 DNA: TGTGCCAGCAGCTTGGATGGGACGTCCCCCCGAGGCACTGAAGCTTTCTTT
CDR3 protein: CASSLDGTSPRGTEAFF
D gene: -
clone size: -
V gene: TRBV7-6
J gene: TRBJ1-1

CDR3 DNA: TGTGCCAGCAGCCCTCCAATACTAGCGGGTGCCTACGAGCAGTACTTC
CDR3 protein: CASSPPILAGAYEQYF
D gene: TRBD2
clone size: -
V gene: TRBV11-1
J gene: TRBJ2-7

CDR3 DNA: TGTGCCAGCAGCCGGCGAGTTGGGGACAACCAAGAGACCCAGTACTTC
CDR3 protein: CASSRRVGDNQETQYF
D gene: -
clone size: few
V gene: TRBV7-9
J gene: TRBJ2-5

CDR3 DNA: TGTGTTAAGATAACAGGGCACGCAACTAATGAAAAACTGTTTTTT
CDR3 protein: CVKITGHATNEKLFF
D gene: -
clone size: few
V gene: TRBV6-2/TRBV6-3
J gene: TRBJ1-4

CDR3 DNA: TGTGCCAGCAGCCCAGGACGGACCTTCAGGATGAAGCCCCAGCATTTT
CDR3 protein: CASSPGRTFRMKPQHF
D gene: -
clone size: -
V gene: TRBV4-2
J gene: TRBJ1-5

CDR3 DNA: TGTGCCACCGAGGCGACAACTGGAAACACCATATATTTT
CDR3 protein: CATEATTGNTIYF
D gene: -
clone size: many
V gene: TRBV24-1
J gene: TRBJ1-3

CDR3 DNA: TGTGCCAGGGCCGGGACAGGGGATTACTATGGCTACACCTTC
CDR3 protein: CARAGTGDYYGYTF
D gene: TRBD1
clone size: -
V gene: TRBV9
J gene: TRBJ1-2

CDR3 DNA: TGCAGTGCTAGAGAAGATCTCTCCTACGAGCAGTACTTC
CDR3 protein: CSAREDLSYEQYF
D gene: -
clone size: -
V gene: TRBV20-1
J gene: TRBJ2-7

CDR3 DNA: TGTGCCAGCAGCTCCTCCTCCCTAGCGGACTACGAGCAGTACTTC
CDR3 protein: CASSSSSLADYEQYF
D gene: TRBD2
clone size: -
V gene: TRBV25-1
J gene: TRBJ2-7

CDR3 DNA: TGTGCCAGCTTGGTGGGACAGTACCAAGAGACCCAGTACTTC
CDR3 protein: CASLVGQYQETQYF
D gene: TRBD1
clone size: -
V gene: TRBV7-9
J gene: TRBJ2-5

CDR3 DNA: TGTGCCAGCAGCCTCCCCATTGACGCAACTAATGAAAAACTGTTTTTT
CDR3 protein: CASSLPIDATNEKLFF
D gene: -
clone size: -
V gene: TRBV7-3
J gene: TRBJ1-4

CDR3 DNA: TGCAGCGTTGCCAAGGACGAGCAGTACTTC
CDR3 protein: CSVAKDEQYF
D gene: -
clone size: many
V gene: TRBV29-1
J gene: TRBJ2-7

CDR3 DNA: TGTGCCAGCAGCGACCGACAGGGCGGCGAAAAACTGTTTTTT
CDR3 protein: CASSDRQGGEKLFF
D gene: TRBD1
clone size: -
V gene: TRBV25-1
J gene: TRBJ1-4